A selection of T cell receptor beta chains follows, all from one sample in a study of regulatory T cells in long-lasting Graves disease. One entry per CDR3 protein results from TCRdb running MiXCR on the multiplex PCR reads. The sample consists of about 470,000 distinct CDR3 sequences, around 20% of them appearing once. The sequenced sample was peripheral blood mononuclear cells (PBMCs), obtained when the disease was refractory, from a patient treated with antithyroid drugs. The receptors were sampled from a female donor with Graves disease. The CDR3 runs from the conserved cysteine through the conserved F or W. A D gene is named only where the DNA matches it firmly. For some rows the clone size is stated as once, few or many, or as a class when expanded; others skip it.

v_gene	abundance	d_gene	j_gene	CDR3aa	CDR3nt
TRBV28	.	.	TRBJ2-7	CASSFFFVVRSSYEQYF	TGTGCCAGCAGTTTTTTTTTTGTCGTCAGGAGCTCCTACGAGCAGTACTTC
TRBV14	few	.	TRBJ2-5	CASSPLRVMETQYF	TGTGCCAGCAGCCCCCTCAGGGTAATGGAGACCCAGTACTTC
TRBV20-1	few	.	TRBJ1-2	CSARERWGPNYGYTF	TGCAGTGCTAGAGAGAGGTGGGGGCCTAACTATGGCTACACCTTC
TRBV19	.	TRBD1	TRBJ2-2	CAPSTLLRGQCTGELFF	TGTGCACCCTCTACTCTATTGAGGGGGCAATGCACCGGGGAGCTGTTTTTT
TRBV24-1	few	TRBD1	TRBJ1-5	CASTGVQPQHF	TGTGCCTCGACAGGGGTTCAGCCCCAGCATTTT
TRBV29-1	many	TRBD1	TRBJ1-5	CSVGHPGGPQHF	TGCAGCGTGGGACACCCAGGGGGTCCCCAGCATTTT
TRBV4-2	.	TRBD1	TRBJ1-2	CASSQEGWNRGQYGYTF	TGTGCCAGCAGCCAAGAAGGATGGAACAGGGGACAATATGGCTACACCTTC
TRBV7-9	.	.	TRBJ2-7	CASRAGDNAYEQYF	TGTGCCAGCCGGGCAGGGGACAACGCCTACGAGCAGTACTTC
TRBV5-6	few	.	TRBJ1-4	CASSSEEKLFF	TGTGCCAGCAGCTCCGAAGAAAAACTGTTTTTT
TRBV24-1	many	.	TRBJ1-5	CATSGRVNQPQHF	TGTGCCACCAGTGGCAGGGTAAATCAGCCCCAGCATTTT
TRBV27	few	.	TRBJ2-1	CASSLSPWVDEQFF	TGTGCCAGCAGTTTATCTCCCTGGGTAGATGAGCAGTTCTTC
TRBV6-1	many	.	TRBJ2-7	CASSVLRDEDEQYF	TGTGCCAGCAGTGTCCTCCGGGACGAAGACGAGCAGTACTTC
TRBV20-1	.	TRBD2	TRBJ2-1	CSARAFTSGVYNEQFF	TGCAGTGCTAGAGCTTTCACTAGCGGGGTCTACAATGAGCAGTTCTTC
TRBV6-2/TRBV6-3	many	.	TRBJ1-1	CASSYSVGLNTEAFF	TGTGCCAGCAGTTACTCGGTGGGATTGAACACTGAAGCTTTCTTT
TRBV19	many	TRBD2	TRBJ2-7	CASSFRTSGDEQYF	TGTGCCAGTAGTTTTCGGACTAGCGGGGACGAGCAGTACTTC
TRBV28	many	.	TRBJ2-5	CASSRAARVLGETQYF	TGTGCCAGCAGCCGAGCCGCCAGGGTTTTGGGGGAGACCCAGTACTTC
TRBV7-8	many	TRBD1	TRBJ2-2	CASSFRTGGTGELFF	TGTGCCAGCTCGTTTCGGACAGGGGGAACCGGGGAGCTGTTTTTT
TRBV10-3	.	.	TRBJ1-6	CAIRETAYNSPLHF	TGTGCCATCAGGGAGACAGCCTATAATTCACCCCTCCACTTT
TRBV11-2	many	TRBD1	TRBJ2-2	CASSLTGGAGSGELFF	TGTGCCAGCAGCCTGACAGGGGGCGCGGGAAGCGGGGAGCTGTTTTTT
TRBV29-1	few	.	TRBJ2-3	CSVMRATDTQYF	TGCAGCGTCATGCGGGCCACAGATACGCAGTATTTT
TRBV19	.	.	TRBJ1-1	CASTWGRGLLMNTEAFF	TGTGCCAGTACCTGGGGCAGGGGTCTCTTAATGAACACTGAAGCTTTCTTT
TRBV6-1	many	.	TRBJ2-7	CASSPTEHYEQYF	TGTGCCAGCAGTCCAACAGAGCACTACGAGCAGTACTTC
TRBV10-2	few	.	TRBJ1-5	CASGIYQPQHF	TGCGCCAGTGGGATTTATCAGCCCCAGCATTTT
TRBV20-1	.	TRBD2	TRBJ2-1	CSAPGASGRALEQFF	TGCAGTGCTCCCGGGGCTAGCGGGAGGGCCCTTGAGCAGTTCTTC
TRBV10-3	many	TRBD1	TRBJ2-7	CAISESSGTGDEQYF	TGTGCCATCAGTGAGTCGTCCGGGACAGGGGACGAGCAGTACTTC
TRBV12-3/TRBV12-4	.	.	TRBJ2-7	CASSYVRRLGDYEQYF	TGTGCCAGCAGCTACGTTCGTCGGCTAGGGGATTACGAGCAGTACTTC
TRBV5-4	few	.	TRBJ1-1	CASSGLVGAFF	TGTGCCAGCAGCGGCCTCGTAGGAGCTTTCTTT
TRBV28	.	.	TRBJ2-3	CASSLPYPGPQTVSTDTQYF	TGTGCCAGCAGTTTACCGTACCCGGGCCCCCAAACAGTTAGCACAGATACGCAGTATTTT
TRBV7-9	.	.	TRBJ2-5	CASSYRGGETQYF	TGTGCCAGCAGCTACCGGGGTGGGGAGACCCAGTACTTC
TRBV4-1	.	TRBD1	TRBJ1-1	CASSQDTGGRTEAFF	TGCGCCAGCAGCCAAGATACAGGGGGGAGGACTGAAGCTTTCTTT
TRBV27	many	.	TRBJ2-2	CASKLGRYRDTGELFF	TGTGCCAGCAAATTAGGGAGGTATAGGGACACCGGGGAGCTGTTTTTT
TRBV19	.	TRBD1	TRBJ2-2	CASSRGTGTGELFF	TGTGCCAGTAGTAGGGGGACAGGGACCGGGGAGCTGTTTTTT
TRBV7-2	.	.	TRBJ2-1	CASSEGYEQFF	TGTGCCAGCAGCGAGGGTTATGAGCAGTTCTTC
TRBV7-3	.	TRBD1	TRBJ1-1	CASSLRGGYGTEAFF	TGTGCCAGCAGCTTAAGAGGGGGCTACGGCACTGAAGCTTTCTTT
TRBV18	many	TRBD1	TRBJ2-2	CASSPEGGTGALEELFF	TGTGCCAGCTCACCAGAAGGTGGGACAGGGGCGCTAGAGGAGCTGTTTTTT
TRBV6-5	many	.	TRBJ1-5	CASSYNRWSNQPQHF	TGTGCCAGCAGTTACAACAGGTGGAGCAATCAGCCCCAGCATTTT
TRBV5-1	.	TRBD2	TRBJ2-7	CASSPGTSGRSYEQYF	TGCGCCAGCAGCCCGGGGACTAGCGGGAGGTCCTACGAGCAGTACTTC
TRBV29-1	few	TRBD1	TRBJ2-5	CSVGIGGSETQYF	TGCAGCGTTGGCATAGGGGGCAGCGAGACCCAGTACTTC
TRBV28	few	.	TRBJ2-1	CASSFPSAEVTYNEQFF	TGTGCCAGCAGTTTTCCTTCCGCGGAGGTCACCTACAATGAGCAGTTCTTC
TRBV20-1	many	.	TRBJ1-2	CSALTGSYGYTF	TGCAGTGCCTTGACGGGCTCCTATGGCTACACCTTC
TRBV6-1	many	.	TRBJ2-5	CASYVPGSETQYF	TGTGCCAGCTATGTTCCGGGATCGGAGACCCAGTACTTC